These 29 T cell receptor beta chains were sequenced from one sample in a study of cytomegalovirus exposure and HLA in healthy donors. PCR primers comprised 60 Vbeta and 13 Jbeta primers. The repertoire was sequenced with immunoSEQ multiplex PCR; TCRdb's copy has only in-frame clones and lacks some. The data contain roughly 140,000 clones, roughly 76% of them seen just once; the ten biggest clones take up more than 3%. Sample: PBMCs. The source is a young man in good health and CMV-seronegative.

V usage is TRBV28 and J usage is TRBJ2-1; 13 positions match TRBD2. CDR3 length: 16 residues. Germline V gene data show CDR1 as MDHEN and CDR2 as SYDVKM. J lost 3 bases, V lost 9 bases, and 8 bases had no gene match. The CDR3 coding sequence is TGTGCCAGTGGACTAGCGGGAGCGAGCATCTACAATGAGCAGTTCTTC. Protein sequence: CASGLAGASIYNEQFF.

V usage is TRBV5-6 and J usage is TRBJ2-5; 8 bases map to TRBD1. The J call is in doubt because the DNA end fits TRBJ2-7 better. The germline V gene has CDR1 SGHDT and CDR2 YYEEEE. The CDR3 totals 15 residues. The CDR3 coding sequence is TGTGCCAGCAGCCGCGGACAGGGATCGGTCTACGAGCAGTACTTC. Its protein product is CASSRGQGSVYEQYF.

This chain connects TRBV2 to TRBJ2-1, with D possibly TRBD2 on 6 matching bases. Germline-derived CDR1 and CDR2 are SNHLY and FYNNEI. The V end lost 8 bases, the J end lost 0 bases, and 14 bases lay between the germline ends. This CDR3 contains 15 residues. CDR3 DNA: TGTGCCAGCTGCAGCGGGCGGAGCTCCTACAATGAGCAGTTCTTC. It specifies CASCSGRSSYNEQFF.

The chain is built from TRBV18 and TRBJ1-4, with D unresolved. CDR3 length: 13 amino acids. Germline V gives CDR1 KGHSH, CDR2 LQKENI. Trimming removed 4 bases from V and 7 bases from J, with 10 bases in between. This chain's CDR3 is CASSQTAVEKLFF. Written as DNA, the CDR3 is TGTGCCAGCTCACAAACGGCGGTTGAAAAACTGTTTTTT.

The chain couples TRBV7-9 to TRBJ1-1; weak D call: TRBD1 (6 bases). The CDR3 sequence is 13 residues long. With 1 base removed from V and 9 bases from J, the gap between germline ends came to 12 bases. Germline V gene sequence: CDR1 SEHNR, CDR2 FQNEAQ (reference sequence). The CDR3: CASSLEGQAKAFF. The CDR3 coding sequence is TGTGCCAGCAGCTTAGAGGGACAAGCGAAAGCTTTCTTT.

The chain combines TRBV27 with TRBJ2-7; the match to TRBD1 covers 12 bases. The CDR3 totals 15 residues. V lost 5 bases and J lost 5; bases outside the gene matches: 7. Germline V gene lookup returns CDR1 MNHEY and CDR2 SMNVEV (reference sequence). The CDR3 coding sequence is TGTGCCAGCAGTCCCTTGGGACAGGGGGCTCACGAGCAGTACTTC. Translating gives CASSPLGQGAHEQYF.

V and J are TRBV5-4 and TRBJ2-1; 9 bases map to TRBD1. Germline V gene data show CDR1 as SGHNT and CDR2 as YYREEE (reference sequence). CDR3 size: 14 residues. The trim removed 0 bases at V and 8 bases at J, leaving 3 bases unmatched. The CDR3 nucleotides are TGTGCCAGCAGCTTGGCGGACAGGGGCGATGAGCAGTTCTTC. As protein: CASSLADRGDEQFF.

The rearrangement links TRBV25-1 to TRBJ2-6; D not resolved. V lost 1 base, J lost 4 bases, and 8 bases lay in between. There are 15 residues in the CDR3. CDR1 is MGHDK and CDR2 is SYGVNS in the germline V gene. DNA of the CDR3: TGTGCCAGCAGTGAATCCGAGGCCGGGGCCAACGTCCTGACTTTC. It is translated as CASSESEAGANVLTF.

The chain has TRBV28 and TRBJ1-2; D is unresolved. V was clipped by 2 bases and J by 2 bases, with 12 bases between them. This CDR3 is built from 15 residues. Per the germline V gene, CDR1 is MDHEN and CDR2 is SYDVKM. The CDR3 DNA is TGTGCCAGCAGTTTACCGACGGGATTCAACTATGGCTACACCTTC. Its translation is CASSLPTGFNYGYTF.

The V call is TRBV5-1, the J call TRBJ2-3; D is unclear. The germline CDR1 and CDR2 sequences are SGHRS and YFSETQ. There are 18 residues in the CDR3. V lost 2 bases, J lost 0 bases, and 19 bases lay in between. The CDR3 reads CASSFPKNRQTSTDTQYF. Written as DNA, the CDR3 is TGCGCCAGCAGCTTCCCCAAAAATCGGCAGACTAGCACAGATACGCAGTATTTT.

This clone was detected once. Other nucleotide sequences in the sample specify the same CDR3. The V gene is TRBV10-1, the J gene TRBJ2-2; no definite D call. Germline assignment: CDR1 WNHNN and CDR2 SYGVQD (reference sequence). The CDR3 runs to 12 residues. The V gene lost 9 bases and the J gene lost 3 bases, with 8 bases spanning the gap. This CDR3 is CASRGYTGELFF. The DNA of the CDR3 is TGCGCCAGTCGAGGTTACACCGGGGAGCTGTTTTTT.

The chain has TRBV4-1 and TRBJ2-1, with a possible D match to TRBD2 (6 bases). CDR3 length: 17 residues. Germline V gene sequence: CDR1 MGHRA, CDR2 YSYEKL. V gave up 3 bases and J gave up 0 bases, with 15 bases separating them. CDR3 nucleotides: TGCGCCAGCAGCCAGGTCTCGGGACTCGCCTCCTACAATGAGCAGTTCTTC. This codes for CASSQVSGLASYNEQFF.

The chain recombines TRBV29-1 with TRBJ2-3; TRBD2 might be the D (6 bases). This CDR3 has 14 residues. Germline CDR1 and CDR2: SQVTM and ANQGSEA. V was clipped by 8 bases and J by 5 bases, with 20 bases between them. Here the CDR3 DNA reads TGCAGCACTGGCAAGGCAGGGCGGGGAGATACGCAGTATTTT. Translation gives CSTGKAGRGDTQYF.

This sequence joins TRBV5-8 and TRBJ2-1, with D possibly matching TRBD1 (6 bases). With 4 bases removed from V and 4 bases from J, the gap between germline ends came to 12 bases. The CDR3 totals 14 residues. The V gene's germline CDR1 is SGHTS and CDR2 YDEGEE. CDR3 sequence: CASSPGQIYNEQFF. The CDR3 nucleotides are TGTGCCAGCAGCCCCGGACAGATATACAATGAGCAGTTCTTC.

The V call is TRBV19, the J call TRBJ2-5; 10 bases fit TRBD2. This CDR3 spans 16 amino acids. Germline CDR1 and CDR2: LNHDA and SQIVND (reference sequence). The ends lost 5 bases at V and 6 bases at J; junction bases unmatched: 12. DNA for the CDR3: TGTGCCAGTAGTGCCCCGGGACTAGCGTTTCAAAAGACCCAGTACTTC. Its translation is CASSAPGLAFQKTQYF.

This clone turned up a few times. Written as DNA, the CDR3 is TGTGCCAGCGGGGGAATAATAGGGGGTGAGCAGTTCTTC. It codes for CASGGIIGGEQFF. The chain carries TRBV6-5 and TRBJ2-1; D possibly corresponds to TRBD1 (6 bases). Trimming took off 8 bases at V and 9 bases at J, with 17 bases between the two ends. This CDR3 has 13 amino acids. Germline V lookup: CDR1 MNHEY, CDR2 SVGAGI.

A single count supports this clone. CDR3 nucleotide sequence: TGTGCCAGTAGTATTCGGGGGTCCCTAAATCAGCCCCAGCATTTT. Translating it yields CASSIRGSLNQPQHF. The genes are TRBV19 and TRBJ1-5; the D gene is possibly TRBD1 (5 bases). Germline CDR1 is LNHDA and CDR2 is SQIVND (reference sequence). This CDR3 comprises 15 residues. Trimming took 3 bases from V and 4 from J, leaving 13 bases between them.

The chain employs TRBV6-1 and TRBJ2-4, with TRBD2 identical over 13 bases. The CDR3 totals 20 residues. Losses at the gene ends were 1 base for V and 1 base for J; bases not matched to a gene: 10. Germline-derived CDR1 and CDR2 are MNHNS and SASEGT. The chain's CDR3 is CASSEGSGTSGTLAKNIQYF. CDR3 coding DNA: TGTGCCAGCAGTGAAGGATCGGGGACTAGCGGGACCCTGGCCAAAAACATTCAGTACTTC.

CDR3 amino acids: CASRGSGGANTGELFF. The CDR3 DNA sequence: TGTGCCAGCAGGGGATCGGGCGGGGCGAACACCGGGGAGCTGTTTTTT. The chain carries TRBV7-2 and TRBJ2-2; maybe TRBD2 (6 bases). Trimming cost V 6 bases and J 0 bases, with 14 bases left between them. Germline V gene lookup returns CDR1 SGHTA and CDR2 FQGNSA. The CDR3 sequence is 16 residues long.

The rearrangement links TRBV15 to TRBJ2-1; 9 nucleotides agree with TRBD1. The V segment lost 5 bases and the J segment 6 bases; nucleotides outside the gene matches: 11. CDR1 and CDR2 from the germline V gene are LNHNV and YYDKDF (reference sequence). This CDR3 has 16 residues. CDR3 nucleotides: TGTGCCACCAGCGAAGACAGGGGGTACTTTATCAATGAGCAGTTCTTC. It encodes CATSEDRGYFINEQFF.

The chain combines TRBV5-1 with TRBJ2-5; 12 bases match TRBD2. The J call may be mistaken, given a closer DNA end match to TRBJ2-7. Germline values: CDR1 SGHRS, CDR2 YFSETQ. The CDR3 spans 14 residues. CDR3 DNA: TGCGCCAGCAGCATAGGGACTAGCGGGTACGAGCAGTACTTC. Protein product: CASSIGTSGYEQYF.

The CDR3 loop is CASTIEVAYNEQFF. The CDR3 bases are TGTGCCAGCACCATAGAGGTAGCCTACAATGAGCAGTTCTTC. The J gene is TRBJ2-1, the V gene TRBV28; D is unresolved. V was pared by 7 bases and J by 2 bases, with 12 bases between. The CDR3 totals 14 residues. Germline CDR1 is MDHEN and CDR2 is SYDVKM.

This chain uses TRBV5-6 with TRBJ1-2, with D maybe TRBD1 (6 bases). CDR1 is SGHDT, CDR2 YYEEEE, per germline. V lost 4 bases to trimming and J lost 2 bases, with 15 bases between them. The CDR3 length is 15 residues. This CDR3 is CASSPADSPNYGYTF. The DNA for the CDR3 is TGTGCCAGCAGCCCCGCGGACAGCCCCAACTATGGCTACACCTTC.

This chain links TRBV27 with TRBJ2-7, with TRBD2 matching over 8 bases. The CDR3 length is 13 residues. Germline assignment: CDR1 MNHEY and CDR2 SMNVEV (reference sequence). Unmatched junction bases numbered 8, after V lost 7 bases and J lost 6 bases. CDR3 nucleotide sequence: TGTGCCAGCACCCCGGGAGGGGATCGCGAGCAGTACTTC. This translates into CASTPGGDREQYF.

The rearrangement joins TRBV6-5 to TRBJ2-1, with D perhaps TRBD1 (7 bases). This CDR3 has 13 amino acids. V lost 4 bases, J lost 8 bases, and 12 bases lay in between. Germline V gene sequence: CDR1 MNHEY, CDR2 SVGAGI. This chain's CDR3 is CASSSQGGDEQFF. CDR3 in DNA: TGTGCCAGCAGTTCGCAGGGGGGTGATGAGCAGTTCTTC.

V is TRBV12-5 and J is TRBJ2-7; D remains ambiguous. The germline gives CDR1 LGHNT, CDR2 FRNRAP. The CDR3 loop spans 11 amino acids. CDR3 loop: CGRVPAYEQYF. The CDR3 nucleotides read TGTGGTAGAGTTCCGGCCTACGAGCAGTACTTC.

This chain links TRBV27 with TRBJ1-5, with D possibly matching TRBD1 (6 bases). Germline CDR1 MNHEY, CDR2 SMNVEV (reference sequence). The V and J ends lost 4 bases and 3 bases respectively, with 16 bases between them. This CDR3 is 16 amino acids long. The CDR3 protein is CASSSVGGGLNQPQHF. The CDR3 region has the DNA TGTGCCAGCAGTTCGGTGGGTGGGGGCCTCAATCAGCCCCAGCATTTT.

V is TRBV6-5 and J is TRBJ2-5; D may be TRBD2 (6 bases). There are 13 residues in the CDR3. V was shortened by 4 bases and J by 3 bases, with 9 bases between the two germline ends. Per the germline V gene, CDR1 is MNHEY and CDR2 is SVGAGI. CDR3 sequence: CASSFRGKETQYF. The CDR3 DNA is TGTGCCAGCAGTTTCCGGGGGAAAGAGACCCAGTACTTC.

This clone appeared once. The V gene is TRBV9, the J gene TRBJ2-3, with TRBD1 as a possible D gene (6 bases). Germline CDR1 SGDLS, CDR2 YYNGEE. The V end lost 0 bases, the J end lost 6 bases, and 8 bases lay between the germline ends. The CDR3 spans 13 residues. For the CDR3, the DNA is TGTGCCAGCAGCGTAGGCGACAGGGATACGCAGTATTTT. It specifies CASSVGDRDTQYF.